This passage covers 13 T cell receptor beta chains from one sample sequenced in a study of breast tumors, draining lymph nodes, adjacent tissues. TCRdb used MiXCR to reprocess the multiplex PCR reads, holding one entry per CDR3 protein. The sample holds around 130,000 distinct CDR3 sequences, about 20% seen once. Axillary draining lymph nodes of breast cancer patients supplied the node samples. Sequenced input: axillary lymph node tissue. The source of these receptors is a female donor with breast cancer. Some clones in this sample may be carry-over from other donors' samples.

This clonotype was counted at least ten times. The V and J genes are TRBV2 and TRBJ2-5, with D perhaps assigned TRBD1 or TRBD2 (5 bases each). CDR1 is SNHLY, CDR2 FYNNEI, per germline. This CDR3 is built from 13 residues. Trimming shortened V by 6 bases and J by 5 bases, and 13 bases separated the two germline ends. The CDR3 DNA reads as TGTGCCAGCAGGGGGACCCCGGGGGAGACCCAGTACTTC. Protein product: CASRGTPGETQYF.

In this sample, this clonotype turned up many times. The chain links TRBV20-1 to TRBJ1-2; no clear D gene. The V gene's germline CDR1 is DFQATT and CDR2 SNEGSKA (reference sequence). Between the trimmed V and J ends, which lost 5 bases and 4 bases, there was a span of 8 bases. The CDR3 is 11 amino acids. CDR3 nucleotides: TGCAGTGCTTTGAGGGTCTATGGCTACACCTTC. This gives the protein CSALRVYGYTF.

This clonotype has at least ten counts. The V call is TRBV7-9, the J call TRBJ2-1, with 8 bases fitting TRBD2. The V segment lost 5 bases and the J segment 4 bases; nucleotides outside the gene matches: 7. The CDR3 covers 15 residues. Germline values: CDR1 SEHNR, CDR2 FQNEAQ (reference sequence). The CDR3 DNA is TGTGCCAGCAGCATTTTCGGGGGGGAATACAATGAGCAGTTCTTC. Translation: CASSIFGGEYNEQFF. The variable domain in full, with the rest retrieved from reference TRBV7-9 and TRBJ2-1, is DTGVSQNPRHKITKRGQNVTFRCDPISEHNRLYWYRQTLGQGPEFLTYFQNEAQLEKSRLLSDRFSAERPKGSFSTLEIQRTEQGDSAMYLCASSIFGGEYNEQFFGPGTRLTVL.

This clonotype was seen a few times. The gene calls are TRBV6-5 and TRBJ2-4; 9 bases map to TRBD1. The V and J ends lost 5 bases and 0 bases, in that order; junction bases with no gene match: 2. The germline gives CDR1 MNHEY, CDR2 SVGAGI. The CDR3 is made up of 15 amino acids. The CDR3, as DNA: TGTGCCAGCAGTGAACAGGGGGCAGCCAAAAACATTCAGTACTTC. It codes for CASSEQGAAKNIQYF.

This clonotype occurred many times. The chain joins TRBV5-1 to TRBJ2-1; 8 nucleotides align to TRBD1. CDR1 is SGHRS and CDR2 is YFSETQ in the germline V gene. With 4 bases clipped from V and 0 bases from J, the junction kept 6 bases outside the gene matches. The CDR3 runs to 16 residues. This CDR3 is CASSPRTGNSYNEQFF. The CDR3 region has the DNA TGCGCCAGCAGCCCTCGGACAGGGAACTCCTACAATGAGCAGTTCTTC.

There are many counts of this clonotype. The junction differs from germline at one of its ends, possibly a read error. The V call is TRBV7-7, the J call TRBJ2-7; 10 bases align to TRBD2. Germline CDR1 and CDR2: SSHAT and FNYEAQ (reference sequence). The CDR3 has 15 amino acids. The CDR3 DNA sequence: TGTGCTAGCAGCTTAGTAGCGGGAGGAGAGTACGAGCAGTACTTC. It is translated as CASSLVAGGEYEQYF.

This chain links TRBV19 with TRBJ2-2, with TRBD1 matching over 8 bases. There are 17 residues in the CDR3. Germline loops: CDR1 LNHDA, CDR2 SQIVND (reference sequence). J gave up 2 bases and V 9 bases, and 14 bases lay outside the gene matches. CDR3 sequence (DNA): TGTGCCAGCTCATCTGGACCCGGACAGGGAAACACCGGGGAGCTGTTTTTT. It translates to CASSSGPGQGNTGELFF.

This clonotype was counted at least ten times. In DNA, the CDR3 is TGTGCCAGCTCACGGGACAGGGGCTACGGTTCACCCCTCCACTTT. Its protein product is CASSRDRGYGSPLHF. J is TRBJ1-6 and V is TRBV18; 10 positions agree with TRBD1. The CDR3 runs to 15 residues. The germline V gene has CDR1 KGHSH and CDR2 LQKENI. V gave up 4 bases and J gave up 9 bases; unmatched junction bases: 6.

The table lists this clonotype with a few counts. This CDR3 is CASINSYEQYF. The CDR3 nucleotides read TGTGCCAGCATTAATTCCTACGAGCAGTACTTC. The chain employs TRBV28 and TRBJ2-7; D gene unclear. The CDR3 runs 11 residues. CDR1 and CDR2 from the germline V gene are MDHEN and SYDVKM. The V and J ends lost 7 bases and 1 base respectively, with 5 bases between them.

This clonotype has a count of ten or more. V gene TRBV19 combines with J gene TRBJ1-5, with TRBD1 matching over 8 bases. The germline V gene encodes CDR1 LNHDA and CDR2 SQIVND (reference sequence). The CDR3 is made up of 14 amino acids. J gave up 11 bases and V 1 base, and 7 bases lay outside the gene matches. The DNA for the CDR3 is TGTGCCAGTAGTATAGGGACAGGGCTTCGGGCCCAGCATTTT. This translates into CASSIGTGLRAQHF.

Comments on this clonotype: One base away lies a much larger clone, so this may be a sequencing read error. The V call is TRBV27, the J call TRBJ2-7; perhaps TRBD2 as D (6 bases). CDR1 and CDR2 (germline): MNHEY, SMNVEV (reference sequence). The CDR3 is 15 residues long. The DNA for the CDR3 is TGTGCCAGCAGTTTACAACCAGGGACTCATTACGAGCGGTACTTC. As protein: CASSLQPGTHYERYF.

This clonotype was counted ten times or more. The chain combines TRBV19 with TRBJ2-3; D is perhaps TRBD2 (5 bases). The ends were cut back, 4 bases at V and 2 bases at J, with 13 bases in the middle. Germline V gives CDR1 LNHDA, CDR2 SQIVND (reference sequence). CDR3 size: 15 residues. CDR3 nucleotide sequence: TGTGCCAGTAGTAGGAGCACGGGGTCCACAGATACGCAGTATTTT. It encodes CASSRSTGSTDTQYF.

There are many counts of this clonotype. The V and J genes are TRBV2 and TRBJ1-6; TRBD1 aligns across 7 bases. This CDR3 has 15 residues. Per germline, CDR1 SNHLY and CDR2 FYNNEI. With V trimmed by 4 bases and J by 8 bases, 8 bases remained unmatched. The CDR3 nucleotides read TGTGCCAGCAGTGCCAGGACAGGAGGTGATTCACCCCTCCACTTT. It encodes CASSARTGGDSPLHF.